A single sample is the source of the 7 T cell receptor beta chains below, sequenced in a study of post-analysis software for immune sequencing data. Overall study results and limits: Four or five TRBV segments were more frequent in patients than controls; TRBV5-6, TRBV5-1 and TRBV20-1 belonged to this group.

Their specific antigens are unknown. Researchers reported that TCR beta cDNA libraries carried unique molecular identifiers. TCRdb passed the PCR reads through MiXCR, listing each CDR3 protein once. Of roughly 800,000 distinct CDR3 sequences in the sample, around 45% were seen once. Sequencing was performed on blood. These receptors all stem from a girl aged 10 to 17 with multiple sclerosis.

The CDR3 nucleotides are TGCAGTGCCACCGACAGGGTAGATAGCAATCAGCCCCAGCATTTT. Translated, it gives CSATDRVDSNQPQHF. The V and J genes are TRBV20-1 and TRBJ1-5; 7 bases agree with TRBD1. From germline, CDR1 is DFQATT and CDR2 SNEGSKA (reference sequence). With 6 bases clipped from V and 0 bases from J, the junction kept 8 bases outside the gene matches. CDR3 length: 15 amino acids.

This clonotype was observed a handful of times. This sequence joins TRBV3-1 and TRBJ2-1; possibly TRBD2 for D (5 bases). Germline loops: CDR1 LGHDT, CDR2 YNNKEL (reference sequence). V was clipped by 3 bases and J by 4 bases, with 13 bases between them. The CDR3 has 15 amino acids. The CDR3 loop reads CASSQRVAAYNEQFF. As DNA, the CDR3 is TGTGCCAGCAGCCAGAGGGTCGCAGCATACAATGAGCAGTTCTTC.

V and J are TRBV20-1 and TRBJ2-1, with a possible D match to TRBD2 (6 bases). Germline assignment: CDR1 DFQATT and CDR2 SNEGSKA (reference sequence). Trimming removed 6 bases at V and 8 bases at J, with 17 bases between. This CDR3 comprises 13 residues. This chain's CDR3 is CSAVGGMHDEQFF. The CDR3 nucleotides read TGCAGTGCGGTCGGGGGAATGCACGATGAGCAGTTCTTC.

The V and J genes are TRBV6-5 and TRBJ2-7; TRBD1 aligns across 9 bases. The CDR3 runs 12 residues. The V gene's germline CDR1 is MNHEY and CDR2 SVGAGI. Trimming removed 7 bases from V and 7 bases from J; junction bases left unmatched: 5. The CDR3 DNA reads TGTGCCAGCAACAGGGGACAGGGAGAGCAGTACTTC. It translates to CASNRGQGEQYF.

The chain joins TRBV18 to TRBJ2-1; 7 positions agree with TRBD2. The CDR3 runs to 16 residues. The junction had 9 bases not matched to a gene; V was cut back by 2 bases and J by 5 bases. The germline V gene has CDR1 KGHSH and CDR2 LQKENI. The CDR3 DNA follows: TGTGCCAGCTCACCAGGGGGGGGAGCTGGGCACAATGAGCAGTTCTTC. Translating it yields CASSPGGGAGHNEQFF.

The sample holds a few counts of this clonotype. The rearrangement uses TRBV5-1 and TRBJ2-3, with 8 bases identical to TRBD2. This CDR3 has 16 residues. CDR1 is SGHRS and CDR2 is YFSETQ in the germline V gene. Trimming at V came to 5 bases and at J to 0 bases, leaving 8 bases not matched to a gene. The CDR3 spells CASRPTSGLSTDTQYF. Written as DNA, the CDR3 is TGCGCCAGCAGACCAACTAGCGGTCTTAGCACAGATACGCAGTATTTT.

This clonotype occurred a few times. The chain couples TRBV12-5 to TRBJ2-7; D uncertain. The CDR3 sequence is 12 residues long. CDR1 is LGHNT, CDR2 FRNRAP, per germline. The V gene lost 7 bases and the J gene lost 9 bases, with 16 bases spanning the gap. The CDR3 loop is CASVPPAGVQYF. The CDR3 DNA follows: TGTGCTAGTGTCCCTCCCGCTGGTGTGCAGTACTTC. Drawing the rest from reference TRBV12-5 and TRBJ2-7, the complete variable domain is DARVTQTPRHKVTEMGQEVTMRCQPILGHNTVFWYRQTMMQGLELLAYFRNRAPLDDSGMPKDRFSAEMPDATLATLKIQPSEPRDSAVYFCASVPPAGVQYFGPGTRLTVT.